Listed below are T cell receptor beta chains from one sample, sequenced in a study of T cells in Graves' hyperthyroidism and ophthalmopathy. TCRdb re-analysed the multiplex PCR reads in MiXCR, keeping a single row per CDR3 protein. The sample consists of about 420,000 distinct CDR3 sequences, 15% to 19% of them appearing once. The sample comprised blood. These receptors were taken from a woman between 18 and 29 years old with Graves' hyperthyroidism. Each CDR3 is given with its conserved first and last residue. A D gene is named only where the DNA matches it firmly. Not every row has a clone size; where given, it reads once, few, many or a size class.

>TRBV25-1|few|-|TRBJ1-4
TGTGCCAGCAGTTCCGATAGATTCGAAAAACTGTTTTTT
CASSSDRFEKLFF
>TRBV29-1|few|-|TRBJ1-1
TGCAGTGCCCCCTTGGGAATGGACACTGAAGCTTTCTTT
CSAPLGMDTEAFF
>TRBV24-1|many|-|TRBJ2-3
TGTGCCACCAGCCCCTACAAAAGCACAGATACGCAGTATTTT
CATSPYKSTDTQYF
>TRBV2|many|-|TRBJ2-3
TGTGCCAGCGGCATCGAGAGTACAGATACGCAGTATTTT
CASGIESTDTQYF
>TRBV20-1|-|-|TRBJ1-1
TGCAGTGCAAAGCAGGGTATGGCTGAAGCTTTCTTT
CSAKQGMAEAFF
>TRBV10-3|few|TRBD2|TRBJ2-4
TGTGCCATCAGTGCCGGACTAGCGGGACCAATACTAGCCAAAAACATTCAGTACTTC
CAISAGLAGPILAKNIQYF
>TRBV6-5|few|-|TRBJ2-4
TGTGCCAGCAGTTACCGCCCAGGGACCCAAAACATTCAGTACTTC
CASSYRPGTQNIQYF
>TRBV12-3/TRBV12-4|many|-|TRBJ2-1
TGTGCCAGCAGTCCGGGAGTTTCCTACAATGAGCAGTTCTTC
CASSPGVSYNEQFF
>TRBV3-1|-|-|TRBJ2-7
TGTGCCAGCAGCCAAGAAACCCAGACAGTAAACTACGAGCAGTACTTC
CASSQETQTVNYEQYF
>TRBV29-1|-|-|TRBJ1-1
TGCAGCTCCCAAACAGGGCCGAACACTGAAGCTTTCTTT
CSSQTGPNTEAFF
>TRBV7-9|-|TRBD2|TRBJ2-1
TGCGCCAGCAGCCAAGAAATAGCTAGCGGGAGGGCCCGAGAGCAGTTCTTC
CASSQEIASGRAREQFF
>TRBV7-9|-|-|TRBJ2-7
TGTGCCAGCCAACAGGGCTCCTACGAGCAGTACTTC
CASQQGSYEQYF
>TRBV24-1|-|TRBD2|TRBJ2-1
TGTGCCACCAGTGATTTGCCTAGCGGACCCAACAATGAGCAGTTCTTC
CATSDLPSGPNNEQFF
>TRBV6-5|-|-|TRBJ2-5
TGTGCCAGCAGTTACTCGACCTCTAGGTCCCAGTACTTC
CASSYSTSRSQYF